A single sample gave rise to the 21 T cell receptor beta chains below, sequenced in a study of beta chain features in type 1 diabetes. Regarding the study as a whole: There was a moderate but significant shortening of TCRB CDR3s in all four CD4+ subsets of Type 1 diabetes patients.

Their target antigens are unknown. Expressed TCRB transcripts were sequenced, since all the RNA that had been isolated was reverse transcribed. The table came from immunoSEQ multiplex PCR; TCRdb's copy has only in-frame clones and leaves some out. This repertoire shows approximately 170,000 clones, 6.5% to 9.5% found once; its top ten account for approximately 0.93%. The material sequenced was central memory CD4+ T cells from blood. The source of these receptors is a woman aged 40 to 50 with type 1 diabetes.

The rearrangement links TRBV5-1 to TRBJ2-3; D may be TRBD1 (6 bases). This CDR3 region has 14 residues. Germline V gene data show CDR1 as SGHRS and CDR2 as YFSETQ. V was trimmed by 3 bases and J by 3 bases, leaving 11 bases between them. CDR3 nucleotides: TGCGCCAGCAGCTCTGGACAGCAAACAGATACGCAGTATTTT. Protein sequence: CASSSGQQTDTQYF.

A note on this clone: The sample holds other DNA sequences that translate to the same CDR3. This chain connects TRBV2 to TRBJ2-1, with 7 nucleotides matching TRBD2. The V segment lost 6 bases and the J segment 3 bases; nucleotides outside the gene matches: 5. The CDR3 spans 14 residues. The germline V gene has CDR1 SNHLY and CDR2 FYNNEI. CDR3 sequence: CASSSGTFYNEQFF. The CDR3, as DNA: TGTGCCAGCAGCAGCGGGACTTTCTACAATGAGCAGTTCTTC.

This clone was observed many times. The chain combines TRBV18 with TRBJ2-1; a weak D match, TRBD1 (7 bases). Germline CDR1 is KGHSH and CDR2 is LQKENI. The CDR3 runs to 14 residues. Trimming removed 3 bases at V and 7 bases at J, with 13 bases between. The CDR3 nucleotides are TGTGCCAGCTCACCGCAGGGGGGATGGAATGAGCAGTTCTTC. Its translation is CASSPQGGWNEQFF.

The rearrangement joins TRBV5-6 to TRBJ2-6, with D uncertain. CDR1 and CDR2 (germline): SGHDT, YYEEEE. Between the trimmed V and J ends, which lost 1 base and 2 bases, there was a span of 4 bases. The CDR3 is 14 residues long. This chain's CDR3 is CASSLTAGANVLTF. CDR3 nucleotide sequence: TGTGCCAGCAGCTTGACAGCTGGGGCCAACGTCCTGACTTTC. Supplemented by reference TRBV5-6 and TRBJ2-6, the full variable domain reads DAGVTQSPTHLIKTRGQQVTLRCSPKSGHDTVSWYQQALGQGPQFIFQYYEEEERQRGNFPDRFSGHQFPNYSSELNVNALLLGDSALYLCASSLTAGANVLTFGAGSRLTVL.

The chain recombines TRBV6-1 with TRBJ2-5; tentatively, D is TRBD2 (5 bases). The CDR3 contains 13 residues. The V end was cut by 7 bases, the J end by 3 bases, with 12 bases between. In germline, CDR1 is MNHNS, CDR2 SASEGT. The CDR3: CASTSHGEETQYF. The CDR3 DNA sequence: TGTGCCAGCACCTCCCACGGGGAAGAGACCCAGTACTTC.

This clone appeared many times. The CDR3 reads CASSRPWDTNTGELFF. DNA of the CDR3: TGTGCCAGCAGCCGACCCTGGGACACGAACACCGGGGAGCTGTTTTTT. The chain carries TRBV7-9 and TRBJ2-2; weak D call: TRBD1 (6 bases). This CDR3 spans 16 amino acids. The V gene's germline CDR1 is SEHNR and CDR2 FQNEAQ (reference sequence). Trimming removed 5 bases at V and 0 bases at J, with 13 bases between.

This clone has more than one count but fewer than ten. This chain connects TRBV5-1 to TRBJ1-2; 8 positions match TRBD1. Germline values: CDR1 SGHRS, CDR2 YFSETQ. The length of the CDR3 is 15 residues. V was clipped by 4 bases and J by 5 bases; unmatched bases: 10. CDR3 nucleotides: TGCGCCAGCAGCCCGTACCCGGGACAGGAGTATGGCTACACCTTC. Translated, it gives CASSPYPGQEYGYTF.

V and J are TRBV28 and TRBJ2-7; 9 bases line up with TRBD2. Germline V gene sequence: CDR1 MDHEN, CDR2 SYDVKM. After removal of 6 bases from V and 9 bases from J, the junction contained 18 bases not matched to a gene. CDR3 length equals 16 residues. CDR3 nucleotides: TGTGCCAGCAGCCCGCGTGGACTAGCGTATCTACGGTGGCAGTACTTC. It specifies CASSPRGLAYLRWQYF. The variable domain in full, with the rest retrieved from reference TRBV28 and TRBJ2-7, is DVKVTQSSRYLVKRTGEKVFLECVQDMDHENMFWYRQDPGLGLRLIYFSYDVKMKEKGDIPEGYSVSREKKERFSLILESASTNQTSMYLCASSPRGLAYLRWQYFGPGTRLTVT.

This clone was recorded a few times. V usage is TRBV5-1 and J usage is TRBJ2-7; 7 bases map to TRBD1. Germline trimming cut 4 bases from V and 2 bases from J; bases unmatched to any gene: 3. CDR1 and CDR2 (germline): SGHRS, YFSETQ. The CDR3 length is 13 residues. The CDR3 loop is CASSEGQPYEQYF. As DNA, the CDR3 is TGCGCCAGCAGCGAGGGACAGCCCTACGAGCAGTACTTC.

This chain links TRBV7-9 with TRBJ1-2; D is ambiguous. CDR1 SEHNR and CDR2 FQNEAQ come from the germline V gene (reference sequence). CDR3 length equals 17 residues. Trimming pared 4 bases from V and 0 bases from J, leaving 18 bases between. The CDR3 sequence is CASSSRGTGGSNYGYTF. The DNA for the CDR3 is TGTGCCAGCAGCTCCCGAGGAACGGGTGGATCTAACTATGGCTACACCTTC.

This clone was picked up a small number of times. V gene TRBV29-1 combines with J gene TRBJ2-7; TRBD1 might be the D (5 bases). Trimming took off 4 bases at V and 1 base at J, with 8 bases between the two ends. CDR3 length: 12 residues. In germline, CDR1 is SQVTM, CDR2 ANQGSEA. The CDR3 DNA reads as TGCAGCGTTGTACAGGATTCCTACGAGCAGTACTTC. As protein: CSVVQDSYEQYF.

This chain joins TRBV7-2 and TRBJ2-7, with TRBD2 matching over 9 bases. V trimming: 7 bases; J trimming: 3 bases; junction bases outside the gene matches: 7. The CDR3 length is 14 residues. In germline, CDR1 is SGHTA, CDR2 FQGNSA. DNA of the CDR3: TGTGCCAGCAACCCCGGGACTAGCAGCTACGAGCAGTACTTC. This sequence encodes CASNPGTSSYEQYF.

The chain combines TRBV27 with TRBJ1-2, with D perhaps TRBD1 (6 bases). The CDR3 covers 13 residues. The V and J ends lost 3 bases and 6 bases respectively, with 11 bases between them. Germline lookup yields CDR1 MNHEY and CDR2 SMNVEV (reference sequence). CDR3 residues: CASSFTGNHGYTF. The CDR3 DNA follows: TGTGCCAGCAGTTTCACAGGGAATCATGGCTACACCTTC.

This clone has more than one count but fewer than ten. The chain is built from TRBV19 and TRBJ2-1, with TRBD2 matching 9 bases. The junction had 8 bases not matched to a gene; V was cut back by 4 bases and J by 10 bases. This CDR3 has 14 amino acids. Germline lookup yields CDR1 LNHDA and CDR2 SQIVND (reference sequence). The CDR3 spells CASSRREGQGEQFF. The CDR3 DNA follows: TGTGCCAGTAGTAGGCGGGAGGGCCAGGGGGAGCAGTTCTTC.

This chain links TRBV18 with TRBJ2-7; the match to TRBD1 covers 10 bases. V shed 5 bases, J shed 3 bases, and the junction held 4 bases outside the gene matches. The CDR3 is 14 residues long. The germline V gene has CDR1 KGHSH and CDR2 LQKENI. For the CDR3, the DNA is TGTGCCAGCTCAGTCAGGGACAGGGGCTACGAGCAGTACTTC. Amino acids: CASSVRDRGYEQYF.

The V gene is TRBV7-9, the J gene TRBJ2-7; 7 nucleotides agree with TRBD2. V lost 5 bases, J lost 2 bases, and 9 bases stayed unmatched. CDR1 and CDR2 from the germline V gene are SEHNR and FQNEAQ (reference sequence). The CDR3 runs 15 residues. This CDR3 reads CASSPTSADPYEQYF. The CDR3 DNA follows: TGTGCCAGCAGCCCTACTAGCGCCGATCCCTACGAGCAGTACTTC.

The chain employs TRBV29-1 and TRBJ2-1, with D tentatively TRBD2 (5 bases). The V gene lost 7 bases and the J gene lost 9 bases, with 16 bases spanning the gap. In germline, CDR1 is SQVTM, CDR2 ANQGSEA. The CDR3 is 12 residues long. CDR3 protein: CSGLLDSGEQFF. The CDR3 DNA reads as TGCAGCGGCCTACTAGATTCGGGTGAGCAGTTCTTC.

This clone was seen more than once but under ten times. The chain joins TRBV27 to TRBJ2-4, with D possibly matching TRBD2 (5 bases). Between the trimmed V and J ends, which lost 3 bases and 8 bases, there was a span of 11 bases. Germline CDR1 is MNHEY and CDR2 is SMNVEV (reference sequence). The CDR3 spans 13 residues. CDR3 in amino acids: CASSLDPRDIQYF. As DNA, the CDR3 is TGTGCCAGCAGTTTGGACCCGAGGGACATTCAGTACTTC.

The gene calls are TRBV14 and TRBJ2-1, with D possibly TRBD2 on 7 matching bases. The germline gives CDR1 SGHDN, CDR2 FVKESK. CDR3 length: 16 amino acids. V dropped 0 bases and J dropped 3 bases, with 12 bases sitting between them. In DNA form, the CDR3 reads TGTGCCAGCAGCCAAGATCCGGGGGGCAACTACAATGAGCAGTTCTTC. Its protein is CASSQDPGGNYNEQFF.

This clone occurred a few times. The chain links TRBV7-3 to TRBJ1-1; D gene unclear. The germline V gene encodes CDR1 SGHTA and CDR2 FQGTGA. This CDR3 region has 13 residues. Trimming took 2 bases from V and 1 from J, leaving 5 bases between them. CDR3 coding DNA: TGTGCCAGCAGCTTATCAGAGAACACTGAAGCTTTCTTT. It is translated as CASSLSENTEAFF. The full variable domain, its missing parts supplied by reference TRBV7-3 and TRBJ1-1, is GAGVSQTPSNKVTEKGKYVELRCDPISGHTALYWYRQSLGQGPEFLIYFQGTGAADDSGLPNDRFFAVRPEGSVSTLKIQRTERGDSAVYLCASSLSENTEAFFGQGTRLTVV.

The V gene is TRBV15, the J gene TRBJ2-5, with TRBD1 as a possible D gene (5 bases). The CDR3 consists of 13 residues. CDR1 and CDR2 from the germline V gene are LNHNV and YYDKDF (reference sequence). V was cut by 0 bases and J by 3 bases, with 5 bases left in between. CDR3 in amino acids: CATSRDREETQYF. Written as DNA, the CDR3 is TGTGCCACCAGCAGAGACAGGGAAGAGACCCAGTACTTC.